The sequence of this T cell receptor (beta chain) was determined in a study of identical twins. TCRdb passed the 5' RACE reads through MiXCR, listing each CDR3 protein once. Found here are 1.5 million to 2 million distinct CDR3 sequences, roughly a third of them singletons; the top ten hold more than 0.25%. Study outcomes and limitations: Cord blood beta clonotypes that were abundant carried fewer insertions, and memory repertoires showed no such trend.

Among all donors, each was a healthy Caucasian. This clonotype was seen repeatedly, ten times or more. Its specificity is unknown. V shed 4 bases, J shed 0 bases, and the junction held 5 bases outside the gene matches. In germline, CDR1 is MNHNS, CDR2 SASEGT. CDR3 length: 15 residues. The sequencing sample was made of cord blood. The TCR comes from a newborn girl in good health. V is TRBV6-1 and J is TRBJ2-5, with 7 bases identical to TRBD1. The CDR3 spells CASSALGTDQETQYF. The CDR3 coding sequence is TGTGCCAGCAGTGCCCTGGGGACAGACCAAGAGACCCAGTACTTC.